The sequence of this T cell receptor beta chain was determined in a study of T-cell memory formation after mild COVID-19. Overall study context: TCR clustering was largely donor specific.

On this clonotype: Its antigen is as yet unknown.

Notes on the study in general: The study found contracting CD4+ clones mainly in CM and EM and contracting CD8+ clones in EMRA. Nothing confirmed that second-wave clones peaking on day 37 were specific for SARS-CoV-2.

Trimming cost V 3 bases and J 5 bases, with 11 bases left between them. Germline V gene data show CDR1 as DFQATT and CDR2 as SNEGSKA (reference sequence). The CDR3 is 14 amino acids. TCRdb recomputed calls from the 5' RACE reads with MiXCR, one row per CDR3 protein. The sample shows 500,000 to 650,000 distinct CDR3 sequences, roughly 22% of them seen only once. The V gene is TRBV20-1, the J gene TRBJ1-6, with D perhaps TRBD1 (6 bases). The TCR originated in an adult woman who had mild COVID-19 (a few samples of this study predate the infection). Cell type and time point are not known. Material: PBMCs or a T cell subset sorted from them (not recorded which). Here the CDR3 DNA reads TGCAGTGCTAGTGCACGGACAGATAATTCACCCCTCCACTTT. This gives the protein CSASARTDNSPLHF.